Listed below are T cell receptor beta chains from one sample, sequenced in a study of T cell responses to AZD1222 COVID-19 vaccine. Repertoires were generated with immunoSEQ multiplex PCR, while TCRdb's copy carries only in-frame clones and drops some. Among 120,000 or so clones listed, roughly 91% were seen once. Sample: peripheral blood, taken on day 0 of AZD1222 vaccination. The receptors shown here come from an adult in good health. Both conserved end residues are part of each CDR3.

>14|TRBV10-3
CAIRGDRGNTEAFF
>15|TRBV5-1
CASRSRTAGQGTQYF
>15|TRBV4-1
CASSHGGDLTGELFF
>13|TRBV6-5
CASMPRGTDTQYF
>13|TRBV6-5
CASSRSGGNEQFF
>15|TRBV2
CASSKTGQANYGYTF
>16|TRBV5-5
CASSWPGLAAYNEQFF
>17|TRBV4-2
CASSQDDASSSYNEQFF
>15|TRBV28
CASWSGLSSYNEQFF
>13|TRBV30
CAWTPTVFTEAFF
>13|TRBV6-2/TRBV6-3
CASSPRGVDTQYF
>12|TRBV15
CATSMSNQPQHF
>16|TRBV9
CASSGRQGLLDSPLHF
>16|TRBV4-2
CASSQGSGPAGYEQYF
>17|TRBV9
CASSVPRTGDNTGELFF
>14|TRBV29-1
CSVVGSLANYGYTF
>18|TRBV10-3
CAIGGTSGRGATTGELFF
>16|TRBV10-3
CAISDPSGGRDTEAFF
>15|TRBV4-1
CASSQDFAQNQPQHF
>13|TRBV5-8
CAVHVPFDTEAFF
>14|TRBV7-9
CASSLSTGVTEAFF
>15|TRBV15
CATSRDNRDAQPQHF
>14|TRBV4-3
CASAMGGRDTEAFF
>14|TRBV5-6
CASKRGGSGTEAFF
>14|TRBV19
CASKGTASGNEQFF
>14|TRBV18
CASSAATENTEAFF
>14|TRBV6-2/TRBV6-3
CASSLLADYNEQFF
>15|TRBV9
CASSPQSSSSYEQYF
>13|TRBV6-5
CASGPTANTEAFF
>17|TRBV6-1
CASSELKWAGNTGELFF
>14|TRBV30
CAWSVAGEVYEQYF
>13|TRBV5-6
CASSLGHVETQYF
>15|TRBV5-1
CASSSNAQGAYGYTF
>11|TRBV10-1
CAVTGTYEQYF
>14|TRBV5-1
CASSTRTGVYGYTF
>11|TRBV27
CASSFGGGEFF
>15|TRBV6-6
CASSYSVGTNEKLFF
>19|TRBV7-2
CASSLTLLTGTASRETQYF
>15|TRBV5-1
CASSPQGVGTGELFF
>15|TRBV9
CASSVDSWSVTEAFF
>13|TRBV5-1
CASSLAGGNTIYF
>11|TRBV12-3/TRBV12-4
CASRRQYEQYF
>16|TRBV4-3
CASSQADGSWKGGYTF
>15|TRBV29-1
CSVVPRGTGGTEAFF
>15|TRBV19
CASSTRGSRTGELFF
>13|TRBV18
CASSPLLAEGYTF
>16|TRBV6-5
CASSYEDHYSNQPQHF
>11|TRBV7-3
CASEVGYGYTF